The 5 T cell receptor beta chains below all came from one sample that was sequenced in a study of beta chain features in type 1 diabetes. Since all of the isolated RNA was reverse transcribed, expressed TCRB transcripts were what got sequenced. Measured with immunoSEQ multiplex PCR; TCRdb has only the in-frame clones, and not every one. The table lists a few hundred thousand clones, approximately 14% of them singletons. Sequencing was done on a sample of naive CD4+ T cells from blood. These receptors were taken from a man under 40 in good health.

In its sample, this clone was seen a few times. The V and J genes are TRBV14 and TRBJ2-3, with D maybe TRBD2 (5 bases). The CDR3 is made up of 15 amino acids. Trimming cost V 1 base and J 3 bases, with 11 bases left between them. CDR1 and CDR2 (germline): SGHDN, FVKESK. For the CDR3, the DNA is TGTGCCAGCAGCCAAGTAGCGTATCGGACAGATACGCAGTATTTT. Protein product: CASSQVAYRTDTQYF.

The chain combines TRBV6-7 with TRBJ2-3; 7 bases are shared with TRBD1. TRBV6-7 is treated as an ORF (open reading frame) with a function not yet certain. The CDR3 has 14 amino acids. V was clipped by 10 bases and J by 6 bases; unmatched bases: 13. The CDR3 spells CAIKGQPSVDTQYF. The CDR3 nucleotides are TGTGCCATAAAGGGACAGCCCTCCGTCGATACGCAGTATTTT.

The sample holds a few counts of this clone. The V gene is TRBV18, the J gene TRBJ1-2; tentatively, D is TRBD1 (5 bases). The CDR3 totals 15 residues. The V and J ends lost 3 bases and 2 bases respectively, with 13 bases between them. Germline CDR1 reads KGHSH; CDR2 reads LQKENI. In DNA form, the CDR3 reads TGTGCCAGCTCACCCTACAGGACCAGCAACTATGGCTACACCTTC. This translates into CASSPYRTSNYGYTF.

This clone was detected only a few times. The V call is TRBV2, the J call TRBJ1-4, with TRBD1 matching over 8 bases. From germline, CDR1 is SNHLY and CDR2 FYNNEI. The V and J ends lost 6 bases and 6 bases, in that order; junction bases with no gene match: 3. The CDR3 spans 13 residues. The CDR3 nucleotides are TGTGCCAGCAGCGTGGACAGGGATGAAAAACTGTTTTTT. The encoded protein is CASSVDRDEKLFF.

In its sample, this clone was seen a few times. The chain couples TRBV29-1 to TRBJ2-1; 11 bases map to TRBD2. The germline V gene encodes CDR1 SQVTM and CDR2 ANQGSEA. There are 14 residues in the CDR3. V trimming: 5 bases; J trimming: 6 bases; junction bases outside the gene matches: 6. The CDR3, as DNA: TGCAGCGTTTCTGGTAGCGGGAGGGTCAATGAGCAGTTCTTC. This gives the protein CSVSGSGRVNEQFF.